Sequencing of this T cell receptor beta chain was carried out in a study of cytomegalovirus exposure and HLA in healthy donors. V lost 4 bases, J lost 0 bases, and 9 bases lay in between. The CDR3 contains 13 residues. Germline-derived CDR1 and CDR2 are SQVTM and ANQGSEA. Primers for the PCR totalled 60 Vbeta and 13 Jbeta. Sequenced by immunoSEQ multiplex PCR; TCRdb stores in-frame clones only, minus some. Of more than 90,000 clones in the sample, around four fifths are singletons; the top ten hold 3% to 4%. A few counts support this clone. Its cognate antigen is unknown. The study's findings and limits: The sole available immune exposure information was CMV serostatus. Highly shared sequence variants in one cluster were likely a sequencing artifact. An analysis done earlier found most TCR beta V segments productive about 90% or about 30% of the time.

The chain carries TRBV29-1 and TRBJ1-1; no clear D. This TCR was sampled from a woman between 40 and 50 years old in good health and CMV-seronegative. Sequenced material: PBMCs. CDR3 DNA sequence: TGCAGCGTTGGTGGAGGGATGAACACTGAAGCTTTCTTT. Protein product: CSVGGGMNTEAFF.